Listed below are T cell receptor beta chains from one sample, sequenced in a study of cytomegalovirus exposure and HLA in healthy donors. Using immunoSEQ multiplex PCR, the repertoire was profiled, and TCRdb retains in-frame clones only, with some absent. The data contain over 150,000 clones, around 80% of them seen just once; the ten biggest clones take up roughly 3%. Sequencing was carried out using PBMCs. The source of these receptors is a woman in her forties or fifties in good health and CMV-seropositive. The CDR3 runs from the conserved cysteine through the conserved F or W. D genes are given only for firm matches. Clone size is shown for a subset of rows, as once, few, many or a class of expanded clone.

V gene	D gene	clone size	J gene	CDR3 protein	CDR3 DNA
TRBV6-1	TRBD2	.	TRBJ2-7	CASSEPGTGGYEQYF	TGTGCCAGCAGTGAACCCGGGACGGGGGGGTACGAGCAGTACTTC
TRBV5-1	.	once	TRBJ2-7	CASSLISFGNEQYF	TGCGCCAGCAGCTTGATAAGCTTTGGTAACGAGCAGTACTTC
TRBV9	.	.	TRBJ2-1	CASSSRGDSYNEQFF	TGTGCCAGCAGCTCTAGGGGGGACAGCTACAATGAGCAGTTCTTC
TRBV6-5	.	.	TRBJ1-2	CASSYLAGVYGYTF	TGTGCCAGCAGTTACTTGGCAGGTGTCTATGGCTACACCTTC
TRBV7-6	.	.	TRBJ2-1	CASSFGGGIYNEQFF	TGTGCCAGCAGCTTCGGAGGCGGAATTTACAATGAGCAGTTCTTC
TRBV28	TRBD2	.	TRBJ2-2	CASRPRTSGITGELFF	TGTGCCAGCAGGCCCCGGACTAGCGGGATCACCGGGGAGCTGTTTTTT
TRBV7-9	.	.	TRBJ2-7	CASSLGPGDEQYF	TGTGCCAGCAGCTTAGGCCCGGGGGACGAGCAGTACTTC
TRBV5-1	.	.	TRBJ2-3	CASSLVGLSDTQYF	TGCGCCAGCAGCTTGGTCGGACTTTCAGATACGCAGTATTTT
TRBV6-5	.	.	TRBJ1-2	CASSPEVYHGYTF	TGTGCCAGCAGCCCAGAGGTGTACCACGGCTACACCTTC
TRBV6-6	.	.	TRBJ2-5	CASSYLAEETQYF	TGTGCCAGCAGTTATTTGGCAGAAGAGACCCAGTACTTC
TRBV7-2	.	.	TRBJ2-7	CASSTSFISYEQYF	TGTGCCAGCAGTACTAGCTTTATTTCCTACGAGCAGTACTTC
TRBV29-1	.	.	TRBJ2-1	CSVDPSTAGSSYNEQFF	TGCAGCGTTGACCCCTCCACGGCGGGTAGCTCCTACAATGAGCAGTTCTTC
TRBV27	TRBD1	.	TRBJ1-6	CASSTSGTGSSSYNSPLHF	TGTGCCAGCAGTACCTCCGGGACAGGGTCGAGCTCCTATAATTCACCCCTCCACTTT
TRBV7-2	TRBD1	.	TRBJ2-7	CASSSRTGMYEQYF	TGTGCCAGCAGCTCAAGGACAGGGATGTACGAGCAGTACTTC
TRBV4-3	.	few	TRBJ1-3	CASSGTASGNTIYF	TGCGCCAGCAGTGGGACTGCCTCTGGAAACACCATATATTTT
TRBV10-1	.	.	TRBJ2-1	CASSRTGWNEQFF	TGCGCCAGCAGTCGGACGGGATGGAATGAGCAGTTCTTC
TRBV5-1	TRBD2	.	TRBJ2-2	CASSTGLAGGPRWRTGELFF	TGCGCCAGCAGCACAGGACTAGCGGGGGGGCCCCGATGGCGCACCGGGGAGCTGTTTTTT
TRBV11-2	TRBD1	.	TRBJ1-2	CASSSRTGNYGYTF	TGTGCCAGCAGCTCCCGGACAGGGAACTATGGCTACACCTTC
TRBV14	.	.	TRBJ1-1	CASRPPGGPQGFF	TGTGCCAGCAGACCTCCGGGCGGCCCGCAGGGTTTCTTT
TRBV6-1	TRBD2	.	TRBJ2-7	CASSVGAGAYEQYF	TGTGCCAGCAGTGTGGGAGCGGGAGCCTACGAGCAGTACTTC
TRBV27	.	.	TRBJ1-3	CASRQRSGNTIYF	TGTGCCAGCAGGCAGCGCTCTGGAAACACCATATATTTT
TRBV19	TRBD1	.	TRBJ2-7	CASSSTGGYEEQYF	TGTGCCAGTAGTAGTACAGGGGGGTATGAGGAGCAGTACTTC
TRBV6-5	.	.	TRBJ1-1	CASSYSIRVHTEAFF	TGTGCCAGCAGTTACTCGATCAGGGTTCACACTGAAGCTTTCTTT
TRBV27	TRBD1	.	TRBJ1-2	CASSPSVGGAGYGYTF	TGTGCCAGCAGTCCATCGGTAGGGGGCGCAGGCTATGGCTACACCTTC
TRBV4-2	TRBD2	.	TRBJ2-3	CASSPRTSNVDTQYF	TGTGCCAGCAGCCCCCGGACTAGCAACGTTGATACGCAGTATTTT
TRBV29-1	TRBD2	.	TRBJ2-1	CSALAGGPGGEQFF	TGCAGCGCCCTAGCGGGAGGGCCGGGCGGTGAGCAGTTCTTC
TRBV18	TRBD1	.	TRBJ1-3	CASSPSAQGAGNTIYF	TGTGCCAGCTCACCAAGCGCGCAGGGGGCTGGAAACACCATATATTTT
TRBV12-5	TRBD1	few	TRBJ1-2	CASGTGTGKMGGYTF	TGTGCTAGTGGAACCGGGACAGGGAAGATGGGTGGCTACACCTTC
TRBV6-6	.	.	TRBJ1-3	CASSYRGSGNTIYF	TGTGCCAGCAGTTACCGGGGGTCTGGAAACACCATATATTTT
TRBV5-4	.	.	TRBJ2-7	CASSLEGRLAF	TGTGCCAGCAGCTTGGAGGGGAGGCTAGCGTTC
TRBV7-9	.	once	TRBJ2-7	CASSYGGLYEQYF	TGTGCCAGCAGTTACGGAGGACTCTACGAGCAGTACTTC
TRBV7-2	TRBD1	.	TRBJ2-7	CASSPTSGQVSYEQYF	TGTGCCAGCAGCCCCACCTCGGGACAGGTGTCCTACGAGCAGTACTTC